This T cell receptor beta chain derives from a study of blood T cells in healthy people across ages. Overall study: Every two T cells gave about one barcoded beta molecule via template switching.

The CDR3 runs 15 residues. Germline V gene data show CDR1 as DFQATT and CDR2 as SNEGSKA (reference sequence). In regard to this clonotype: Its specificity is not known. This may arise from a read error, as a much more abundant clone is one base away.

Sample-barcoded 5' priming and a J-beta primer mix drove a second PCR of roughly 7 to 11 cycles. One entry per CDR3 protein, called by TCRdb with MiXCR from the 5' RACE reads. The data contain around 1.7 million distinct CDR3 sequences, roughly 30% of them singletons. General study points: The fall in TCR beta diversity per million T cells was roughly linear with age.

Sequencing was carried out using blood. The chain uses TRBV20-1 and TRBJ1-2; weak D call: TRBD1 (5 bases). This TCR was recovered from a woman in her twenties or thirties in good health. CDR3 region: CNARDPGGTIYGYTF. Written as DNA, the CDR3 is TGCAATGCTAGAGATCCCGGGGGAACGATCTATGGCTACACCTTC.